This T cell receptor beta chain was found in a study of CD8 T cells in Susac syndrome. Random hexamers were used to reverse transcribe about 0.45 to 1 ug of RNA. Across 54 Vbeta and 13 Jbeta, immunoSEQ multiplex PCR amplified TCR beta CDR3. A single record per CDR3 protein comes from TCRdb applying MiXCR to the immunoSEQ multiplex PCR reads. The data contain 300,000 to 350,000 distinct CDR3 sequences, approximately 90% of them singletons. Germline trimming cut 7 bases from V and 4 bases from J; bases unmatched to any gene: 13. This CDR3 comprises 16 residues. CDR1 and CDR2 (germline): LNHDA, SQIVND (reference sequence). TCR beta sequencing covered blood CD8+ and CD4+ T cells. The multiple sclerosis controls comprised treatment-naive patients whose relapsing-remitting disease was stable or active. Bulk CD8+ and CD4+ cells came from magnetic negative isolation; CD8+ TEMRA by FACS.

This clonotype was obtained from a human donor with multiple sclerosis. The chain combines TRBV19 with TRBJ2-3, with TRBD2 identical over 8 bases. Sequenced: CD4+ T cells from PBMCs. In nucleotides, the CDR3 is TGTGCCAGTACCCCCTGGGGGGATAGCGGGGCAGATACGCAGTATTTT. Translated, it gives CASTPWGDSGADTQYF.